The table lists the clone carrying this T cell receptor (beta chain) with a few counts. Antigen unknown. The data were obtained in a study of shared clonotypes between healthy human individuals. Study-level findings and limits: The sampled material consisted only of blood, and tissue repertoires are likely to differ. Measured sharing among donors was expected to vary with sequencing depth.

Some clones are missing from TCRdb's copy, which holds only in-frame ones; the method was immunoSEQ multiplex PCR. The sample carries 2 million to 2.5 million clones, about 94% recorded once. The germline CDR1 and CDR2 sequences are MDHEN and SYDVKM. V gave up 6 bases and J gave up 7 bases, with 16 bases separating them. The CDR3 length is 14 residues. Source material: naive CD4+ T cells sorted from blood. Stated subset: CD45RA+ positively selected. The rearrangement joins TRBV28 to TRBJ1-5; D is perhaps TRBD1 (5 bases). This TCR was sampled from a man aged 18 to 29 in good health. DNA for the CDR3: TGTGCCAGCAGGCCGTGGGGGGAAGAGCAGCCCCAGCATTTT. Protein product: CASRPWGEEQPQHF. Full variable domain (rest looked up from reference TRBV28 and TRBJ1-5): DVKVTQSSRYLVKRTGEKVFLECVQDMDHENMFWYRQDPGLGLRLIYFSYDVKMKEKGDIPEGYSVSREKKERFSLILESASTNQTSMYLCASRPWGEEQPQHFGDGTRLSIL.